A single sample is the source of the 17 T cell receptor beta chains below, sequenced in a study of CDR3 diversity in severe acne (dated by TCRdb to between 2017 and 2020). Receptor amplification or capture employed PCR. Sequencing used an Illumina HiSeq 2000. TCRdb applied fastp at Q25 and MiXCR to the public reads, then kept only in-frame beta chains. Rows with one shared CDR3 protein collapse into an entry with the most common genes and DNA. The sample data list tens of thousands of distinct CDR3 sequences, and 45% to 65% of these were observed just once. The leading ten clones occupy over 11% of the sample. Sequenced sample: blood. The source is a male donor in good health, without acne.

The gene calls are TRBV18 and TRBJ2-7; D call uncertain. The V gene lost 6 bases and the J gene lost 0 bases, with 18 bases spanning the gap. The CDR3 totals 16 residues. Looked up from germline, CDR1 is KGHSH and CDR2 is LQKENI. CDR3 amino acids: CASSWSGPSSSYEQYF. CDR3 coding DNA: TGTGCCAGCTCCTGGTCGGGCCCCTCGAGCTCCTACGAGCAGTACTTC.

This clonotype was seen a few times. The chain couples TRBV24-1 to TRBJ2-1; no reliable D call. This CDR3 comprises 13 residues. CDR1 and CDR2 from the germline V gene are KGHDR and SFDVKD. Trimming shortened V by 7 bases and J by 8 bases, and 14 bases separated the two germline ends. Here the CDR3 DNA reads TGTGCCACCAGGGACGCGGCGTTCGATGAGCAGTTCTTC. This encodes CATRDAAFDEQFF.

Judged by abundance, this clonotype is medium-sized. The genes are TRBV7-9 and TRBJ2-5, with no clear D. Looked up from germline, CDR1 is SEHNR and CDR2 is FQNEAQ (reference sequence). V was trimmed by 8 bases and J by 7 bases, leaving 11 bases between them. This CDR3 is built from 11 residues. Here the CDR3 DNA reads TGTGCCAGCTTCGTCACGGCGACCCAGTACTTC. It yields the protein CASFVTATQYF.

V and J are TRBV19 and TRBJ1-5; D uncertain. Germline V gene data show CDR1 as LNHDA and CDR2 as SQIVND (reference sequence). This CDR3 contains 14 residues. The V end lost 5 bases, the J end lost 5 bases, and 13 bases lay between the germline ends. This chain's CDR3 is CASSVLGGDQPQHF. CDR3 in DNA: TGTGCCAGTAGTGTACTAGGCGGAGATCAGCCCCAGCATTTT. The full variable domain, completed using reference TRBV19 and TRBJ1-5, is DGGITQSPKYLFRKEGQNVTLSCEQNLNHDAMYWYRQDPGQGLRLIYYSQIVNDFQKGDIAEGYSVSREKKESFPLTVTSAQKNPTAFYLCASSVLGGDQPQHFGDGTRLSIL.

The V gene is TRBV7-9, the J gene TRBJ2-7; 10 bases match TRBD1. The CDR3 totals 15 residues. Germline V gene lookup returns CDR1 SEHNR and CDR2 FQNEAQ (reference sequence). The trim removed 4 bases at V and 3 bases at J, leaving 6 bases unmatched. CDR3 DNA: TGTGCCAGCAGCTCACCGGGACAGGGGATCTACGAGCAGTACTTC. As protein: CASSSPGQGIYEQYF.

This clonotype was seen repeatedly, ten times or more. The rearrangement joins TRBV5-1 to TRBJ2-7; a weak D match, TRBD1 (5 bases). Germline V CDR1 and CDR2: SGHRS, YFSETQ. The CDR3 is 16 amino acids. The ends were cut back, 2 bases at V and 0 bases at J, with 15 bases in the middle. This CDR3 is CASSLTGSMSSYEQYF. CDR3 DNA: TGCGCCAGCAGCTTAACAGGAAGTATGAGCTCCTACGAGCAGTACTTC. Combining the CDR3 with reference TRBV5-1 and TRBJ2-7 gives the whole variable domain KAGVTQTPRYLIKTRGQQVTLSCSPISGHRSVSWYQQTPGQGLQFLFEYFSETQRNKGNFPGRFSGRQFSNSRSEMNVSTLELGDSALYLCASSLTGSMSSYEQYFGPGTRLTVT.

The chain is built from TRBV7-9 and TRBJ2-1; TRBD2 agrees at 11 bases. The CDR3 sequence is 15 residues long. Germline assignment: CDR1 SEHNR and CDR2 FQNEAQ (reference sequence). J lost 9 bases, V lost 1 base, and 5 bases had no gene match. The CDR3 spells CASSLVSGGAGEQFF. The CDR3 coding sequence is TGTGCCAGCAGCTTAGTTAGCGGGGGGGCGGGTGAGCAGTTCTTC.

The chain employs TRBV24-1 and TRBJ1-2; 10 nucleotides align to TRBD1. CDR1 and CDR2 (germline): KGHDR, SFDVKD. With V trimmed by 4 bases and J by 2 bases, 9 bases remained unmatched. This CDR3 contains 17 residues. The CDR3: CATSDLLTGGKNYGYTF. The DNA of the CDR3 is TGTGCCACCAGTGACCTCCTGACAGGGGGCAAAAACTATGGCTACACCTTC.

The chain uses TRBV4-1 and TRBJ1-1, with unresolved D. Germline V gene lookup returns CDR1 MGHRA and CDR2 YSYEKL. CDR3 length: 14 residues. V lost 2 bases and J 5 bases, leaving 12 bases between the germline ends. The CDR3 DNA is TGCGCCAGCAGCCAAAGGCAGGAAGGTACTGAAGCTTTCTTT. Encoded protein: CASSQRQEGTEAFF.

This clonotype appeared many times. The chain uses TRBV12-3 or TRBV12-4 and TRBJ2-3; TRBD2 agrees at 8 bases. V gave up 6 bases and J gave up 2 bases; unmatched junction bases: 13. CDR3 length: 17 residues. The CDR3 is CASSKTSGRTYTDTQYF. The CDR3 DNA sequence: TGTGCCAGCAGCAAAACTAGCGGAAGAACTTACACAGATACGCAGTATTTT.

This clonotype was counted a few times. The chain has TRBV24-1 and TRBJ1-2; TRBD1 agrees at 12 bases. V lost 4 bases and J lost 5; bases outside the gene matches: 7. Germline lookup yields CDR1 KGHDR and CDR2 SFDVKD. CDR3 length equals 16 residues. The CDR3 region has the DNA TGTGCCACCAGTGACCCGGGACAGGGGGCGGATTATGGCTACACCTTC. This sequence encodes CATSDPGQGADYGYTF.

V gene TRBV20-1 combines with J gene TRBJ2-7, with 14 bases identical to TRBD2. This CDR3 spans 16 amino acids. V trimming: 8 bases; J trimming: 6 bases; junction bases outside the gene matches: 15. In germline, CDR1 is DFQATT, CDR2 SNEGSKA (reference sequence). The CDR3 bases are TGCAGTACCATCGGGGAGACTAGCGGGAGGGCCATCGAGCAGTACTTC. Protein: CSTIGETSGRAIEQYF.

The chain is built from TRBV7-7 and TRBJ1-2, with unresolved D. The CDR3 is 15 amino acids. Germline V CDR1 and CDR2: SSHAT, FNYEAQ (reference sequence). V lost 5 bases, J lost 6 bases, and 19 bases lay in between. The CDR3 DNA reads as TGTGCCAGCAGCCCTGAGGCGGGAGGGCACGATGGCTACACCTTC. This encodes CASSPEAGGHDGYTF.

V and J are TRBV7-2 and TRBJ2-5; D gene ambiguous. This CDR3 spans 13 amino acids. Germline V gene data show CDR1 as SGHTA and CDR2 as FQGNSA. V was shortened by 5 bases and J by 2 bases, with 9 bases between the two germline ends. The CDR3 loop reads CASSPHVQETQYF. CDR3 DNA: TGTGCCAGCAGCCCTCATGTGCAAGAGACCCAGTACTTC.

This clonotype was seen repeatedly, ten times or more. The rearrangement uses TRBV5-5 and TRBJ1-3, with D uncertain. This CDR3 spans 16 amino acids. V was cut by 4 bases and J by 2 bases, with 16 bases left in between. CDR1 is SGHKS, CDR2 YYEKEE, per germline (reference sequence). The CDR3 loop reads CASSPHHGGTGNTIYF. CDR3 bases: TGTGCCAGCAGCCCGCACCACGGAGGTACTGGAAACACCATATATTTT.

CDR3: CAISDRARKNSPLHF. For the CDR3, the DNA is TGTGCCATCAGTGATCGGGCTAGGAAGAATTCACCCCTCCACTTT. This chain links TRBV10-3 with TRBJ1-6; D gene uncertain. Per germline, CDR1 ENHRY and CDR2 SYGVKD. This CDR3 has 15 amino acids. V was clipped by 3 bases and J by 7 bases, with 13 bases between them.

V usage is TRBV2 and J usage is TRBJ2-7; perhaps D is TRBD1 or TRBD2 (6 bases each). V lost 2 bases and J 7 bases, leaving 18 bases between the germline ends. Germline assignment: CDR1 SNHLY and CDR2 FYNNEI. CDR3 length: 15 residues. The CDR3 is CASSENSGGGSEQYF. For the CDR3, the DNA is TGTGCCAGCAGTGAAAATTCCGGGGGCGGGTCGGAGCAGTACTTC.